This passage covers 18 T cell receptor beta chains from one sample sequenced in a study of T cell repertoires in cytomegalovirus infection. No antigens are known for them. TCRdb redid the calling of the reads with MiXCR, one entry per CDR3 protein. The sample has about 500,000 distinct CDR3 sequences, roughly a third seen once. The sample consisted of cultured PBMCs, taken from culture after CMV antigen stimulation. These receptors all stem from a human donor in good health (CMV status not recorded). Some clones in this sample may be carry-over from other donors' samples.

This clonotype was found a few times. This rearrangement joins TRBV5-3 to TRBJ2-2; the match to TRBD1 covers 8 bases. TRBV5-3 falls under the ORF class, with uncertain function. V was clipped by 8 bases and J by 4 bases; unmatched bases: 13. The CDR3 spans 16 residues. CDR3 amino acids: CASSPGGTGVTGELFF. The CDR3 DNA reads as TGTGCCAGCAGCCCAGGAGGGACAGGAGTCACCGGGGAGCTGTTTTTT.

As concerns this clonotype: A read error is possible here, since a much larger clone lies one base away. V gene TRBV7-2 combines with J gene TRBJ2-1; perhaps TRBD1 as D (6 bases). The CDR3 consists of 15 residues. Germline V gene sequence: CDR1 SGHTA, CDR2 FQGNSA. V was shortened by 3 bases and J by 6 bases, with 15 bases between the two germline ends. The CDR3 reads CASSFVFRGTNEQFF. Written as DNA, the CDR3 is TGTGCCAGCAGCTTTGTCTTTAGGGGGACCAATGAGCAGTTCTTC.

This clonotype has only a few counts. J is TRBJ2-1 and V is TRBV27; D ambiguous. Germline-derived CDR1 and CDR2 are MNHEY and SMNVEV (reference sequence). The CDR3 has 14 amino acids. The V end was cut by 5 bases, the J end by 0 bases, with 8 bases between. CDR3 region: CASSPQSSYNEQFF. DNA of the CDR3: TGTGCCAGCAGTCCCCAGAGCTCCTACAATGAGCAGTTCTTC.

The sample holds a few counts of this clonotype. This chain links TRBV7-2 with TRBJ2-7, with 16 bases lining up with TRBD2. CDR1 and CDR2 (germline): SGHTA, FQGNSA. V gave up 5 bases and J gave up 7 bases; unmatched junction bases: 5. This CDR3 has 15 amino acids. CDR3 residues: CASSQGLAGGTEQYF. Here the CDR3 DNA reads TGTGCCAGCAGCCAGGGACTAGCGGGAGGGACTGAGCAGTACTTC. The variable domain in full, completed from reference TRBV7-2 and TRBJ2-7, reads GAGVSQSPSNKVTEKGKDVELRCDPISGHTALYWYRQSLGQGLEFLIYFQGNSAPDKSGLPSDRFSAERTGGSVSTLTIQRTQQEDSAVYLCASSQGLAGGTEQYFGPGTRLTVT.

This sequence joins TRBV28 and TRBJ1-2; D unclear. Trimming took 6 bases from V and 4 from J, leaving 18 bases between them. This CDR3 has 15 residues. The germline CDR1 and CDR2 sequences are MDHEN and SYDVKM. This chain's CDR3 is CASRPTPGSTYGYTF. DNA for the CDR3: TGTGCCAGCAGACCTACTCCGGGATCCACCTATGGCTACACCTTC.

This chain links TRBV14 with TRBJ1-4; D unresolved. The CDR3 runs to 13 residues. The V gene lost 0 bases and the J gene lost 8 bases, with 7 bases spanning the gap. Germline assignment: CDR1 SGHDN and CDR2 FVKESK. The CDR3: CASSQDSREKLFF. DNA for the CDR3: TGTGCCAGCAGCCAAGATTCCAGAGAAAAACTGTTTTTT.

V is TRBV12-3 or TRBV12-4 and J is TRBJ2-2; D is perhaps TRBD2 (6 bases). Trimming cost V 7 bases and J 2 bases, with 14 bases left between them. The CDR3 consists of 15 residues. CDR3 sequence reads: CASTMGGRNTGELFF. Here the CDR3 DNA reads TGTGCCAGCACCATGGGGGGTAGAAACACCGGGGAGCTGTTTTTT.

The DNA for the CDR3 is TGTGCCAGCAGCTTAATTCAGGGTACCTACGAGCAGTACTTC. It specifies CASSLIQGTYEQYF. The V call is TRBV7-2, the J call TRBJ2-7, with TRBD1 as a possible D gene (5 bases). Deletions cut 2 bases from V and 2 bases from J, with 10 bases between. The CDR3 has 14 amino acids. Germline CDR1 is SGHTA and CDR2 is FQGNSA.

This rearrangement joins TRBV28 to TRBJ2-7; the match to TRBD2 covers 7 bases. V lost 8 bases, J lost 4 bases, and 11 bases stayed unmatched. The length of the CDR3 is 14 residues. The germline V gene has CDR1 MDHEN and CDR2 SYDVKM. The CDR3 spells CASFTGGRVYEQYF. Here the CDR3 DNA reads TGTGCCAGCTTTACGGGCGGGAGAGTATACGAGCAGTACTTC.

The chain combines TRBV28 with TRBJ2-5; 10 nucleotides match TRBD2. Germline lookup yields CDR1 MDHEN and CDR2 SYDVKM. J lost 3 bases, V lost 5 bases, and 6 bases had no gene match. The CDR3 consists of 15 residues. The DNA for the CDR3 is TGTGCCAGCAGTACCCAAGGACTAGCGGAAGAGACCCAGTACTTC. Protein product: CASSTQGLAEETQYF. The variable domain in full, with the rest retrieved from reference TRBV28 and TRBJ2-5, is DVKVTQSSRYLVKRTGEKVFLECVQDMDHENMFWYRQDPGLGLRLIYFSYDVKMKEKGDIPEGYSVSREKKERFSLILESASTNQTSMYLCASSTQGLAEETQYFGPGTRLLVL.

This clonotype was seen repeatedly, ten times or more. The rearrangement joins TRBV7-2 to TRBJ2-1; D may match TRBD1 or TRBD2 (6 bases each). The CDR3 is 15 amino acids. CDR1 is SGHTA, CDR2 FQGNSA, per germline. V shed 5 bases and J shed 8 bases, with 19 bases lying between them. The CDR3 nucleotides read TGTGCCAGCAGCAAAGGGGGGATTAGGCGGGATGAGCAGTTCTTC. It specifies CASSKGGIRRDEQFF.

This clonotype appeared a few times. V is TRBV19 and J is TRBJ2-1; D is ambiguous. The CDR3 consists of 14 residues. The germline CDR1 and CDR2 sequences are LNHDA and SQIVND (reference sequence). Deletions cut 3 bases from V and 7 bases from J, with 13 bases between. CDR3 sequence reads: CASSIPGGVNEQFF. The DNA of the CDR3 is TGTGCCAGTAGTATCCCCGGCGGCGTGAATGAGCAGTTCTTC.

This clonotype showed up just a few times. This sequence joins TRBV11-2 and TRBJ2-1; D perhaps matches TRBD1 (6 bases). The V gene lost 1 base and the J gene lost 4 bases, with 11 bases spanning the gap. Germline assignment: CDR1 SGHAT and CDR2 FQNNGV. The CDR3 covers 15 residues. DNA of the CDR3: TGTGCCAGCAGCTTAGCGCCTCAGGGGTACAATGAGCAGTTCTTC. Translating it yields CASSLAPQGYNEQFF.

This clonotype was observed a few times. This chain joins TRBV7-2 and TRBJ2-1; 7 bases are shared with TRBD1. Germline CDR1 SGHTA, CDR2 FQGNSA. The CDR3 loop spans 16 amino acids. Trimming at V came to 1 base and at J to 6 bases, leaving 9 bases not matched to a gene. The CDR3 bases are TGTGCCAGCAGCTTAGGGACAGGTGCAAAACGCAATGAGCAGTTCTTC. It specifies CASSLGTGAKRNEQFF.

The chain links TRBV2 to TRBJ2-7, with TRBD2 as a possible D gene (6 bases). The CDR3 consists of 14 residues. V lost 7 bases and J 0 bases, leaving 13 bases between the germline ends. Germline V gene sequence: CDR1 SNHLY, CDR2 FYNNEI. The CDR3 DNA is TGTGCCAGCAATTCCGGGACTTCCTCCTACGAGCAGTACGTC. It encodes CASNSGTSSYEQYV.

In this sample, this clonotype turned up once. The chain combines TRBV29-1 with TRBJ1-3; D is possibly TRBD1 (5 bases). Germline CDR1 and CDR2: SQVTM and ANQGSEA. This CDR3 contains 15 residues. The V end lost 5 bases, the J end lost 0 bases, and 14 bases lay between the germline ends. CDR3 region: CSVSGGTSSGNTIYF. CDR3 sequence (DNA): TGCAGCGTTTCGGGGGGAACAAGCTCTGGAAACACCATATATTTT. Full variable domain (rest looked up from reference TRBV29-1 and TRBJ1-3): SAVISQKPSRDICQRGTSLTIQCQVDSQVTMMFWYRQQPGQSLTLIATANQGSEATYESGFVIDKFPISRPNLTFSTLTVSNMSPEDSSIYLCSVSGGTSSGNTIYFGEGSWLTVV.

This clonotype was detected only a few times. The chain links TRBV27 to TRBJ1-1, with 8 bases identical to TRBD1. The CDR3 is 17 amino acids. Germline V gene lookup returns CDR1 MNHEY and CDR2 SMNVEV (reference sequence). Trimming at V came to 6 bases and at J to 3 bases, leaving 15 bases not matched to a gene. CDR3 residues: CASRTFGGQGRHTEAFF. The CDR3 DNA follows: TGTGCCAGCAGGACTTTCGGAGGACAGGGAAGACACACTGAAGCTTTCTTT.

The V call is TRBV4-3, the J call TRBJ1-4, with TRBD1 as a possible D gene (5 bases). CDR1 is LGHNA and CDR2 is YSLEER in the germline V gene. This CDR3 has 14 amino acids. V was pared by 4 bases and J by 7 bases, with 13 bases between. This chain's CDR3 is CASSLPGRGEKLFF. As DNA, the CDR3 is TGCGCCAGCAGCCTCCCGGGGCGGGGTGAAAAACTGTTTTTT.